The next 8 T cell receptor beta chains were all read from a single sample in a study of CD8+ T cells in alopecia areata. Following extraction, RNA underwent reverse transcription to cDNA, which served as the sequencing template. The repertoire was sequenced with immunoSEQ multiplex PCR; TCRdb's copy has only in-frame clones and lacks some. The data contain hundreds of thousands of clones, 67% of them singletons. The starting material was CD4+ T cells sorted from blood, obtained at week 0. The receptors stem from a human donor with alopecia areata.

This chain links TRBV11-2 with TRBJ2-7; unclear D gene. The CDR3 runs to 12 residues. The V gene's germline CDR1 is SGHAT and CDR2 FQNNGV. With 7 bases removed from V and 6 bases from J, the gap between germline ends came to 13 bases. The CDR3 sequence: CASIDTQAEQYF. The CDR3 DNA sequence: TGTGCCAGCATCGATACTCAGGCCGAGCAGTACTTC. Looking up the rest from reference TRBV11-2 and TRBJ2-7 gives the full variable domain: EAGVAQSPRYKIIEKRQSVAFWCNPISGHATLYWYQQILGQGPKLLIQFQNNGVVDDSQLPKDRFSAERLKGVDSTLKIQPAKLEDSAVYLCASIDTQAEQYFGPGTRLTVT.

The rearrangement joins TRBV19 to TRBJ1-2, with a possible D match to TRBD1 (6 bases). Trimming removed 4 bases from V and 0 bases from J, with 9 bases in between. This CDR3 contains 14 residues. Germline V gives CDR1 LNHDA, CDR2 SQIVND (reference sequence). This CDR3 reads CASSTGQANYGYTF. CDR3 coding DNA: TGTGCCAGTAGTACGGGACAAGCTAACTATGGCTACACCTTC.

The chain recombines TRBV29-1 with TRBJ1-2; tentatively, D is TRBD1 (6 bases). The CDR3 runs to 13 residues. The germline V and J ends were trimmed by 2 bases and 4 bases, with 11 bases remaining between them. Germline V lookup: CDR1 SQVTM, CDR2 ANQGSEA. CDR3 region: CSVEQGNRYGYTF. The CDR3 DNA sequence: TGCAGCGTTGAACAGGGGAACCGCTATGGCTACACCTTC.

This chain connects TRBV29-1 to TRBJ2-5; 7 positions agree with TRBD2. There are 12 residues in the CDR3. Germline values: CDR1 SQVTM, CDR2 ANQGSEA. V was clipped by 7 bases and J by 9 bases; unmatched bases: 11. CDR3 protein: CSGSGTAGAQYF. DNA of the CDR3: TGCAGCGGTTCCGGGACGGCGGGAGCCCAGTACTTC.

The chain links TRBV7-2 to TRBJ1-1, with D hard to call. V was shortened by 5 bases and J by 0 bases, with 10 bases between the two germline ends. This CDR3 comprises 14 residues. Germline CDR1 is SGHTA and CDR2 is FQGNSA. The CDR3, as DNA: TGTGCCAGCAGCCCTGACGGGGTGAACACTGAAGCTTTCTTT. This translates into CASSPDGVNTEAFF. Full variable domain (missing parts from reference TRBV7-2 and TRBJ1-1): GAGVSQSPSNKVTEKGKDVELRCDPISGHTALYWYRQSLGQGLEFLIYFQGNSAPDKSGLPSDRFSAERTGGSVSTLTIQRTQQEDSAVYLCASSPDGVNTEAFFGQGTRLTVV.

This clone was counted a few times. This rearrangement joins TRBV6-5 to TRBJ2-5; 7 bases agree with TRBD2. The CDR3 has 15 residues. V gave up 4 bases and J gave up 5 bases; unmatched junction bases: 10. CDR1 is MNHEY and CDR2 is SVGAGI in the germline V gene. CDR3 coding DNA: TGTGCCAGCAGTTCCCCCGGGGGAGGGGAGGAGACCCAGTACTTC. The encoded protein is CASSSPGGGEETQYF.

This sequence joins TRBV7-2 and TRBJ2-5; D is uncertain. Trimming removed 6 bases from V and 9 bases from J, with 11 bases in between. The germline gives CDR1 SGHTA, CDR2 FQGNSA. The CDR3 extends over 11 amino acids. DNA of the CDR3: TGTGCCAGCAGTCCGAGTTTGGCCCAGTACTTC. Translation gives CASSPSLAQYF.

The chain links TRBV2 to TRBJ2-4; 9 nucleotides agree with TRBD2. CDR3 length equals 13 residues. The V and J ends lost 6 bases and 7 bases, in that order; junction bases with no gene match: 4. Germline loops: CDR1 SNHLY, CDR2 FYNNEI. This chain's CDR3 is CASRPGLANIQYF. CDR3 DNA: TGTGCCAGCAGGCCGGGACTAGCCAACATTCAGTACTTC.